The subject of this entry is one TCR beta chain. Its antigen is unknown. Preparation of the library involved the immunoSEQ multiplex PCR assay. For the multiplex PCR, a mixture combining 60 forward primers for TCR Vbeta segments and 13 reverse primers for TCR Jbeta segments was used. The CDR3 region of rearranged TCR beta genes was amplified from genomic DNA by a multiplex PCR assay. The amplified TCR beta libraries were sequenced on the Illumina HiSeq System as 87-base-pair reads. On the authors' methods: Across the 700 or so repertoires, a later analysis counted tens of millions of unique TCR beta chains, roughly 11 million of which were shared by at least two donors. A nearest-neighbor algorithm error-corrected the raw reads and collapsed the reads into unique sequences, merging closely related sequences to remove PCR and sequencing errors. To assign V, D and J gene segments, CDR3 sequences were aligned to IMGT reference sequences. Each retained sequence needed at least a six-nucleotide match to both a V gene segment and a J gene segment. A rearrangement was called productive if the CDR3 had no stop codons and remained in frame with V and J, and every other rearrangement was called non-productive. CDR3 was defined by IMGT convention, running from the second conserved V-encoded cysteine to the conserved J-encoded phenylalanine. In an earlier analysis of approximately 500 of the donors, sequences lacking an unambiguous match to a single V gene segment were excluded. An earlier analysis of a few hundred of the donors called V segments functional above 56.7% productive rearrangements and segregating when the between-donor standard deviation exceeded 5%. To diagnose cytomegalovirus status from the catalog of TCR beta chain sequences, a statistical classification framework was built. In a later analysis, TCR nucleotide sequences were compared against IMGT/GENE-DB human TR gene sequences so that V and J genes could be assigned. Using the TCRdist pipeline, a later analysis assigned CDR3 sequences along with most-parsimonious VDJ recombination scenarios. A later analysis defined each TCR beta chain by its CDR3 amino acid sequence plus V-gene family, and excluded reads lacking a unique V-gene family. In a later analysis, 550 to 650 highly shared, low-generation-probability nucleotide sequences were removed to address suspected cross-contamination and a sequencing artifact. For each public chain, a later analysis derived a clonal expansion index from normalized ranks of inferred template counts within each repertoire. Generation probabilities in a later analysis came from a VDJ recombination model fitted to out-of-frame rearrangements, and those results were checked against IGoR. In a later analysis, TCR-TCR, TCR-HLA and TCR-CMV co-occurrence was scored with hypergeometric tests, and a repertoire-size bias correction was applied to TCR pairs. To estimate false discovery rates, a later analysis permuted the HLA or CMV assignments 20 times. A later analysis grouped co-occurring TCRs with DBSCAN, adding TCRdist sequence similarity when clustering within HLA-allele-positive subsets. Co-occurrence clustering excluded repertoires with fewer than 30,000 or more than 120,000 public chains, plus five with anomalous nucleotide sharing. The source is immuneACCESS, and TCRdb retained only in-frame sequences with V and J called. Part of the clones is not carried over; for the studies checked, unresolved V genes explain less than half of this, and the remainder is unexplained. That table gives V, J and clone size, and the DNA gave D and trimming. The data table for this sample lists about 99,000 clones. Clones ranked in the top ten supply approximately 3.7% of the sample.

The cohort comprised around 700 healthy bone marrow donors. At the time of sampling, all cohort members were nominally healthy, though unrecorded immune exposures were likely present. The donor tested CMV seronegative and was one of the 352 seronegative cohort members. Every donor gave a peripheral blood sample, and the peripheral blood mononuclear cells from that sample were used for TCR beta sequencing. Genomic DNA was extracted from the blood cell samples with the Qiagen DNeasy Blood Extraction Kit. Including cysteine and phenylalanine, the CDR3 has 13 amino acids. The entry retains the CDR3 DNA only, 39 bases that are in frame from base 1. For CDR1 and CDR2, the germline V gene lists SGDLS and YYNGEE. Trimming takes 0 bases off V and 9 bases off J; junction bases not matched to a gene: 1. This entry belongs to a study of cytomegalovirus exposure and HLA in healthy donors (dated by TCRdb to 2017 to 2019). Background on the whole study: An earlier analysis of roughly 500 of the donors reported 276 Gb of sequence data and around 110 million unique TCR beta sequences obtained from about 179 million T cells. A separate validation cohort of roughly 130 different subjects was used in addition to the 666-subject first cohort. Both class I and class II loci were covered by HLA typing, at four-digit resolution. Roughly five DR-DQ haplotypes were handled as single units for association and clustering because linkage in the cohort was strong. Among the roughly 390 genotyped donors, roughly 80% belonged to the genetic ancestry cluster associated with self-reported Caucasian donors. The study used immunosequencing to profile the T cell repertoires of hundreds of subjects and linked those repertoires to cytomegalovirus serostatus. Every repertoire in the discovery cohort had been generated on one and the same sequencing platform. The study aimed to test whether signatures of past pathogen exposure could be identified by cataloging public T cell receptors. High-throughput TCR immunosequencing, statistical association of individual TCRs with disease status, and machine learning were combined to predict cytomegalovirus infection status. The later analysis used no new phenotypic data to find candidate immune exposures, relying instead on TCR beta sequences and their occurrence across donors. A later genetic analysis used genome-wide SNP genotypes for about three fifths of the 666 donors, treating that subset as a discovery cohort. A later analysis re-analyzed previously published TCR beta repertoires from 666 donors and added high-resolution HLA genotyping to study TCR occurrence patterns. Donor age, sex, ethnicity and CMV serostatus were compiled together with the repertoire data. An early release covering roughly 580 HLA-typed donors comprised about 300 gigabases of sequencing data and approximately 80 million unique TCR sequences. The number of typed donors differed by locus: about 620-640 for A, B, C, DRB1 and DQB1; approximately 540 for DQA1; 600 to 610 for DPA1; and some 470 for DPB1. In an earlier analysis of a few hundred of the donors, high-throughput TCR beta sequencing was used to judge whether each TCR beta V gene segment behaved as functional or pseudogenic. Across approximately 420 genotyped donors of the cohort, an average of approximately 240,000 unique TCR beta nucleotide sequences per donor were sequenced, and around 19% of those sequences were non-productive. On the study overall, not on this receptor specifically: In a later analysis, about 16,000 TCR beta sequences were associated with specific HLA alleles at a false discovery rate of 0.05. Only TCR beta chains were sequenced in this cohort, and the absence of alpha or paired-chain data limited detectable features. The earlier analysis of 587 of the donors excluded seventeen rarely observed V segments, including chromosome 9 orphons, because counts were too low. A further reported finding was that TCR beta sequences accurately predicted the HLA-A and HLA-B alleles for most subjects in the first cohort. A later analysis reported that several top co-occurrence clusters appeared linked to parvovirus B19, influenza, CMV and Epstein-Barr virus. Roughly uniform sequencing depth across donors was assumed in presence/absence analyses, although this assumption may not hold. A cluster of highly shared sequence variants was judged likely to be a technical artifact of the sequencing pipeline. Most TCR sequences were seen in very few donors, while some public TCRs were found in many individuals. According to the authors, the approach could potentially be generalized to other disease states and immunological phenotypes. A later genetic analysis associated a missense DCLRE1C variant with V-gene and J-gene trimming of TCR beta chains, and an independent cohort replicated the association. For the cohort, immune exposure information was limited to CMV serostatus. Broadly in line with IMGT annotations, most TCR beta V segments showed up in productive rearrangements about 90% or about 30% of the time in an earlier analysis of 587 of the donors. Correlated functional status among segregating V segments might reflect linkage disequilibrium, but an unknown experimental factor could not be ruled out. Cytomegalovirus status was reported to be diagnosed by the classifier with high specificity and sensitivity in both the original and validation cohorts. A later analysis found that TCR association rates varied across HLA loci, with DRB1 alleles showing the most associated TCRs and HLA-C alleles the fewest. In the study, around 150 TCR beta chains were listed as associated with cytomegalovirus. A later analysis found that HLA-associated TCR beta chains were more clonally expanded and had lower generation probabilities than equally common non-associated chains. In vitro tests confirmed that a few of the cytomegalovirus-associated TCR beta chains recognize cytomegalovirus antigens. A later analysis found that most CMV-associated TCR beta chains appeared HLA-restricted, with HLA associations seemingly driven largely by CMV exposure. Some IMGT-functional V segments, including TRBV6-2 and TRBV6-3, could not be distinguished by the 87-base-pair reads and were therefore excluded. According to a later genetic analysis, donors in an Asian-associated ancestry cluster had fewer N-insertions in productive TCRs than the roughly 670-donor mean. Because some donors lacked HLA typing at each locus, the association tests relied only on the typed subset. Strong co-occurrence of HLA alleles, especially DR and DQ, made assigning TCR associations to individual alleles difficult.

Sequencing input: PBMCs. The source of this sequence is a man in his forties in good health and CMV-seronegative. The sequence links TRBV9 to TRBJ2-1, with 9 bases aligning to TRBD2. In nucleotide form, the sequence is TGTGCCAGCAGCGTAGCTAGCGGGGCTGAGCAGTTCTTC. Its protein is CASSVASGAEQFF. Reference TRBV9 and TRBJ2-1 genes cover what lies past the CDR3, so the full variable domain is DSGVTQTPKHLITATGQRVTLRCSPRSGDLSVYWYQQSLDQGLQFLIQYYNGEERAKGNILERFSAQQFPDLHSELNLSSLELGDSALYFCASSVASGAEQFFGPGTRLTVL.